Shown below are 5 T cell receptor beta chains from a single sample sequenced in a study of OX40 agonist ivuxolimab in advanced cancers. Clones were read by immunoSEQ multiplex PCR, and TCRdb kept only the in-frame ones, dropping some. The sample gives some 69,000 clones, approximately 92% of which show up once; more than 0.45% is in the top ten. The sample in question was CD4+ or CD8+ T cells sorted from blood, obtained in a trial of the OX40 agonist ivuxolimab. The source is an adult with an advanced solid tumor such as melanoma, head and neck, liver or kidney cancer.

The V and J genes are TRBV7-2 and TRBJ2-7; D remains ambiguous. V gave up 2 bases and J gave up 2 bases, with 13 bases separating them. This CDR3 has 15 residues. Germline values: CDR1 SGHTA, CDR2 FQGNSA. In DNA form, the CDR3 reads TGTGCCAGCAGCTTAACGCCAGACGCCCCCTACGAGCAGTACTTC. This gives the protein CASSLTPDAPYEQYF. The entire variable domain, with the rest obtained from reference TRBV7-2 and TRBJ2-7, is as follows: GAGVSQSPSNKVTEKGKDVELRCDPISGHTALYWYRQSLGQGLEFLIYFQGNSAPDKSGLPSDRFSAERTGGSVSTLTIQRTQQEDSAVYLCASSLTPDAPYEQYFGPGTRLTVT.

The chain uses TRBV7-2 and TRBJ2-2, with TRBD1 as a possible D gene (6 bases). This CDR3 comprises 15 residues. The germline V gene has CDR1 SGHTA and CDR2 FQGNSA. Trimming left V 3 bases short and J 1 base short, with 9 bases between. The CDR3 spells CASSFSGVNTGELFF. As DNA, the CDR3 is TGTGCCAGCAGCTTCTCAGGGGTGAACACCGGGGAGCTGTTTTTT. The entire variable domain, with the rest obtained from reference TRBV7-2 and TRBJ2-2, is as follows: GAGVSQSPSNKVTEKGKDVELRCDPISGHTALYWYRQSLGQGLEFLIYFQGNSAPDKSGLPSDRFSAERTGGSVSTLTIQRTQQEDSAVYLCASSFSGVNTGELFFGEGSRLTVL.

The V gene is TRBV7-3, the J gene TRBJ2-3; 8 nucleotides match TRBD2. CDR3 length: 11 amino acids. V dropped 4 bases and J dropped 12; count of bases not matched to a gene: 3. Germline assignment: CDR1 SGHTA and CDR2 FQGTGA. The CDR3 DNA reads as TGTGCCAGCAGCTCCGGGAGGGGCCAGTATTTT. The encoded protein is CASSSGRGQYF.

The chain uses TRBV6-5 and TRBJ2-7, with TRBD1 identical over 8 bases. Trimming removed 6 bases from V and 3 bases from J; junction bases left unmatched: 7. This CDR3 region has 14 residues. Looked up from germline, CDR1 is MNHEY and CDR2 is SVGAGI. The CDR3 DNA reads as TGTGCCAGCAGCCCGGCAGGGGGCGTCTACGAGCAGTACTTC. This sequence encodes CASSPAGGVYEQYF.

About this clone: Other nucleotide sequences from this sample produce the same CDR3. The chain links TRBV18 to TRBJ2-3; D remains ambiguous. Trimming left V 6 bases short and J 3 bases short, with 4 bases between. Germline CDR1 KGHSH, CDR2 LQKENI. The CDR3 sequence is 11 residues long. CDR3 amino acids: CASSLTDTQYF. DNA for the CDR3: TGTGCCAGCTCGCTTACAGATACGCAGTATTTT.